Below are 30 T cell receptor beta chains sequenced from a single sample in a study of OX40 agonist ivuxolimab in advanced cancers. Data came from immunoSEQ multiplex PCR; TCRdb stores just in-frame clones and leaves some out. The sample contains tens of thousands of clones, around 89% of which appear only once. Source: CD4+ or CD8+ T cells sorted from blood, taken in a trial of the OX40 agonist ivuxolimab. The receptors here all came from an adult with an advanced solid tumor such as melanoma, head and neck, liver or kidney cancer.

The V call is TRBV15, the J call TRBJ2-5, with D possibly being TRBD1 or TRBD2 (6 bases each). Germline V lookup: CDR1 LNHNV, CDR2 YYDKDF (reference sequence). V lost 0 bases, J lost 5 bases, and 13 bases lay in between. The CDR3 extends over 15 amino acids. The CDR3 loop reads CATSRDRGRGETQYF. The DNA of the CDR3 is TGTGCCACCAGCAGAGACCGGGGGCGAGGGGAGACCCAGTACTTC.

The chain has TRBV27 and TRBJ2-3, with 11 nucleotides matching TRBD2. Trimming removed 4 bases from V and 2 bases from J; junction bases left unmatched: 11. The CDR3 extends over 18 amino acids. Germline lookup yields CDR1 MNHEY and CDR2 SMNVEV (reference sequence). The CDR3 DNA reads TGTGCCAGCAGTTCGGTAGCGGGAGGGGGGGGTCTCACAGATACGCAGTATTTT. As protein: CASSSVAGGGGLTDTQYF.

The V call is TRBV7-2, the J call TRBJ2-5; D not resolved. In germline, CDR1 is SGHTA, CDR2 FQGNSA. This CDR3 comprises 15 residues. The germline V and J ends were trimmed by 5 bases and 2 bases, with 15 bases remaining between them. CDR3 sequence: CASSPRPLGQETQYF. The CDR3 coding sequence is TGTGCCAGCAGCCCAAGGCCCCTCGGGCAAGAGACCCAGTACTTC.

This chain links TRBV7-9 with TRBJ2-1; 9 nucleotides agree with TRBD2. The CDR3 contains 15 residues. Germline V gene sequence: CDR1 SEHNR, CDR2 FQNEAQ (reference sequence). V dropped 2 bases and J dropped 4; count of bases not matched to a gene: 3. CDR3 sequence: CASSLRREGYNEQFF. DNA for the CDR3: TGTGCCAGCAGCTTAAGGCGGGAGGGTTACAATGAGCAGTTCTTC.

This chain uses TRBV7-6 with TRBJ2-4; 13 positions match TRBD2. Germline V gene lookup returns CDR1 SGHVS and CDR2 FNYEAQ. This CDR3 is built from 16 residues. The V segment lost 5 bases and the J segment 5 bases; nucleotides outside the gene matches: 6. The CDR3 coding sequence is TGTGCCAGCAGCCGAGACGGACTAGCGGGAGAAAACATTCAGTACTTC. Translating it yields CASSRDGLAGENIQYF.

This sequence joins TRBV7-2 and TRBJ1-2; TRBD1 matches at 8 bases. The CDR3 totals 13 residues. Germline assignment: CDR1 SGHTA and CDR2 FQGNSA. The trim removed 5 bases at V and 8 bases at J, leaving 7 bases unmatched. The CDR3 DNA reads as TGTGCCAGCAGCCAGGACAGGGCACGGGGCTACACCTTC. Its translation: CASSQDRARGYTF.

V is TRBV9 and J is TRBJ2-7; 8 nucleotides match TRBD1. Germline lookup yields CDR1 SGDLS and CDR2 YYNGEE. The CDR3 has 16 residues. The V and J ends lost 0 bases and 7 bases, in that order; junction bases with no gene match: 12. The CDR3 sequence is CASSVEGTGGLGEQYF. The CDR3 DNA reads TGTGCCAGCAGCGTAGAAGGAACAGGGGGACTTGGAGAGCAGTACTTC. The full variable domain, its missing parts supplied by reference TRBV9 and TRBJ2-7, is DSGVTQTPKHLITATGQRVTLRCSPRSGDLSVYWYQQSLDQGLQFLIQYYNGEERAKGNILERFSAQQFPDLHSELNLSSLELGDSALYFCASSVEGTGGLGEQYFGPGTRLTVT.

CDR3 DNA sequence: TGTGCCAGCAGCTTAGATCCAGGGTTAAACTATGGCTACACCTTC. Translating it yields CASSLDPGLNYGYTF. V and J are TRBV7-2 and TRBJ1-2; D is perhaps TRBD1 (5 bases). This CDR3 has 15 amino acids. The germline V gene encodes CDR1 SGHTA and CDR2 FQGNSA. Trimming left V 1 base short and J 2 bases short, with 11 bases between.

The chain joins TRBV7-2 to TRBJ1-1; tentatively, D is TRBD1 (5 bases). CDR3 length: 15 residues. With 1 base removed from V and 1 base from J, the gap between germline ends came to 10 bases. Germline V gene sequence: CDR1 SGHTA, CDR2 FQGNSA. The DNA for the CDR3 is TGTGCCAGCAGCTTAGTATTGGGGGGGAACACTGAAGCTTTCTTT. As protein: CASSLVLGGNTEAFF.

Comments on this clone: An end of the junction differs from the germline gene, which may be a read error. The chain couples TRBV25-1 to TRBJ1-1; possibly TRBD1 for D (5 bases). Germline V lookup: CDR1 MGHDK, CDR2 SYGVNS. The CDR3 extends over 13 amino acids. Here the CDR3 reads CASGEYGGTEAFF. Written as DNA, the CDR3 is TGTGCCAGCGGTGAATACGGGGGCACTGAAGCTTTCTTT.

The chain joins TRBV7-9 to TRBJ2-5; D is undetermined. The germline V gene has CDR1 SEHNR and CDR2 FQNEAQ (reference sequence). V was cut by 4 bases and J by 5 bases, with 5 bases left in between. The CDR3 extends over 11 amino acids. The CDR3 coding sequence is TGTGCCAGCAGCTCGCTGGAGACCCAGTACTTC. Protein sequence: CASSSLETQYF.

The chain employs TRBV29-1 and TRBJ2-1, with 8 bases that match TRBD2. V dropped 5 bases and J dropped 4; count of bases not matched to a gene: 7. The CDR3 extends over 14 amino acids. CDR1 is SQVTM and CDR2 is ANQGSEA in the germline V gene. The CDR3 protein is CSVSLGLGYNEQFF. The CDR3 DNA reads as TGCAGCGTTTCTTTGGGACTAGGGTACAATGAGCAGTTCTTC.

The rearrangement links TRBV2 to TRBJ2-5; 9 bases are a match to TRBD2. J was trimmed by 4 bases and V by 5 bases; bases with no gene match: 8. The CDR3 has 15 residues. In germline, CDR1 is SNHLY, CDR2 FYNNEI. CDR3 sequence (DNA): TGTGCCAGCAGTTCCGCAGCGGGAGGCGGAGAGACCCAGTACTTC. Translated: CASSSAAGGGETQYF.

The rearrangement links TRBV4-3 to TRBJ2-3; possible D gene TRBD1, 6 bases. The CDR3 runs 15 residues. Trimming removed 3 bases at V and 0 bases at J, with 10 bases between. The germline V gene encodes CDR1 LGHNA and CDR2 YSLEER. The CDR3 DNA is TGCGCCAGCAGCCAGTGGGGGCCTAGCACAGATACGCAGTATTTT. Encoded protein: CASSQWGPSTDTQYF.

This chain links TRBV10-3 with TRBJ2-7, with TRBD1 matching over 8 bases. The CDR3 covers 14 residues. The germline V gene encodes CDR1 ENHRY and CDR2 SYGVKD. V lost 5 bases and J lost 3; bases outside the gene matches: 6. The chain's CDR3 is CAISSTGDDYEQYF. The CDR3 nucleotides are TGTGCCATCAGTTCGACAGGGGACGACTACGAGCAGTACTTC.

The CDR3, as DNA: TGTGCCAGCAGCATTAACCCGGGGACTAGCGGACACACCGGGGAGCTGTTTTTT. This gives the protein CASSINPGTSGHTGELFF. The rearrangement links TRBV5-4 to TRBJ2-2, with 11 bases fitting TRBD2. This CDR3 spans 18 amino acids. Germline values: CDR1 SGHNT, CDR2 YYREEE (reference sequence). Germline trimming cut 4 bases from V and 3 bases from J; bases unmatched to any gene: 11.

The chain is built from TRBV7-9 and TRBJ2-3, with D perhaps being TRBD1 or TRBD2 (5 bases each). Trimming cost V 6 bases and J 3 bases, with 10 bases left between them. Germline values: CDR1 SEHNR, CDR2 FQNEAQ (reference sequence). The CDR3 runs to 13 residues. The CDR3 DNA reads as TGTGCCAGCAGACGGGACCAAACAGATACGCAGTATTTT. This gives the protein CASRRDQTDTQYF.

J is TRBJ1-5 and V is TRBV6-1; tentative D call: TRBD1 (6 bases). The V end lost 4 bases, the J end lost 6 bases, and 19 bases lay between the germline ends. The CDR3 has 16 residues. CDR1 and CDR2 (germline): MNHNS, SASEGT. The CDR3, as DNA: TGTGCCAGCAGTGCCCAGACAGGTGTCCTGGGTCAGCCCCAGCATTTT. Translation gives CASSAQTGVLGQPQHF.

The chain links TRBV4-2 to TRBJ1-5, with D unresolved. CDR1 LGHNA and CDR2 YNFKEQ come from the germline V gene. The CDR3 sequence is 16 residues long. The V end lost 0 bases, the J end lost 2 bases, and 11 bases lay between the germline ends. CDR3 DNA sequence: TGTGCCAGCAGCCAAGATATGGCGGGTGGCAATCAGCCCCAGCATTTT. This codes for CASSQDMAGGNQPQHF.

The chain combines TRBV10-3 with TRBJ2-1; 10 bases are shared with TRBD2. Per germline, CDR1 ENHRY and CDR2 SYGVKD. Trimming cost V 3 bases and J 7 bases; bases outside gene matches: 9. There are 16 residues in the CDR3. This CDR3 reads CAISDSERGGHNEQFF. CDR3 DNA sequence: TGTGCCATCAGTGACTCCGAGCGGGGGGGCCATAATGAGCAGTTCTTC.

The chain couples TRBV30 to TRBJ2-1; TRBD2 agrees at 9 bases. Germline trimming cut 6 bases from V and 8 bases from J; bases unmatched to any gene: 2. This CDR3 contains 11 residues. From germline, CDR1 is GTSNPN and CDR2 SVGIG (reference sequence). CDR3 sequence: CACAGGHEQFF. The CDR3 bases are TGTGCCTGCGCGGGGGGGCATGAGCAGTTCTTC. The whole variable domain, filled in from reference TRBV30 and TRBJ2-1, reads SQTIHQWPATLVQPVGSPLSLECTVEGTSNPNLYWYRQAAGRGLQLLFYSVGIGQISSEVPQNLSASRPQDRQFILSSKKLLLSDSGFYLCACAGGHEQFFGPGTRLTVL.

The rearrangement links TRBV12-2 to TRBJ2-5; the DNA was not used to check the table's D call, TRBD1. TRBV12-2 is assigned pseudogene status. The CDR3 is 15 residues long. The CDR3 loop reads CASSPRTGELETQYF. CDR3 in DNA: TGTGCCAGCAGCCCGAGGACAGGGGAGTTAGAGACCCAGTACTTC.

This clone turned up a few times. The genes are TRBV28 and TRBJ1-1, with D unresolved. Germline CDR1 and CDR2: MDHEN and SYDVKM. Between the trimmed V and J ends, which lost 3 bases and 7 bases, there was a span of 21 bases. CDR3 length: 16 amino acids. The CDR3 DNA follows: TGTGCCAGCAGTTTCAAACCTGGTAGCGGGTCCCTTGAAGCTTTCTTT. Protein product: CASSFKPGSGSLEAFF.

The genes are TRBV30 and TRBJ2-2, with a possible D match to TRBD2 (5 bases). Germline values: CDR1 GTSNPN, CDR2 SVGIG (reference sequence). The CDR3 is made up of 13 amino acids. Deletions cut 0 bases from V and 7 bases from J, with 9 bases between. CDR3 sequence: CAWSVFGVGELFF. Here the CDR3 DNA reads TGTGCCTGGAGTGTATTCGGGGTCGGGGAGCTGTTTTTT.

There are a few counts of this clone. The chain employs TRBV5-6 and TRBJ1-2, with D perhaps matching TRBD1 (5 bases). The CDR3 extends over 13 amino acids. V was clipped by 0 bases and J by 4 bases, with 7 bases between them. The germline V gene encodes CDR1 SGHDT and CDR2 YYEEEE. The CDR3 DNA reads as TGTGCCAGCAGCTTGGGACAGACCTATGGCTACACCTTC. Its protein is CASSLGQTYGYTF.

The rearrangement uses TRBV7-9 and TRBJ1-1; D gene ambiguous. This CDR3 region has 13 residues. V gave up 3 bases and J gave up 6 bases, with 11 bases separating them. Per germline, CDR1 SEHNR and CDR2 FQNEAQ (reference sequence). The CDR3 protein is CASSFGGGAEAFF. The CDR3 DNA reads TGTGCCAGCAGCTTCGGAGGTGGCGCTGAAGCTTTCTTT.

The genes are TRBV5-6 and TRBJ1-2; maybe TRBD1 (5 bases). The CDR3 spans 14 residues. V lost 1 base and J 8 bases, leaving 15 bases between the germline ends. Per the germline V gene, CDR1 is SGHDT and CDR2 is YYEEEE. The CDR3 is CASSLMGLSVGYTF. The CDR3 DNA follows: TGTGCCAGCAGCTTGATGGGGCTCAGCGTGGGCTACACCTTC.

The chain uses TRBV7-7 and TRBJ2-1; D not resolved. The ends were cut back, 2 bases at V and 5 bases at J, with 13 bases in the middle. This CDR3 region has 15 residues. Germline assignment: CDR1 SSHAT and CDR2 FNYEAQ (reference sequence). CDR3 residues: CASSLSIGTHNEQFF. CDR3 sequence (DNA): TGTGCCAGCAGCTTATCTATTGGCACCCACAATGAGCAGTTCTTC.

This chain links TRBV11-1 with TRBJ1-3; D unclear. Trimming removed 5 bases at V and 3 bases at J, with 11 bases between. The CDR3 consists of 14 residues. Germline CDR1 and CDR2: SGHAT and FQDESV (reference sequence). CDR3 sequence (DNA): TGTGCCAGCAGCCCGGATGGTTATGGAAACACCATATATTTT. Its translation: CASSPDGYGNTIYF.

The J gene is TRBJ2-6, the V gene TRBV6-5; the D gene is possibly TRBD2 (5 bases). This CDR3 is built from 15 residues. Germline V CDR1 and CDR2: MNHEY, SVGAGI. The V gene lost 3 bases and the J gene lost 5 bases, with 11 bases spanning the gap. CDR3 DNA: TGTGCCAGCAGTTATTCGGGGTCTAGGGCCAACGTCCTGACTTTC. Amino acid sequence: CASSYSGSRANVLTF.